This section outlines one T cell receptor (beta chain) sequence together with its context. This CDR3 spans 15 amino acids. V gave up 8 bases and J gave up 0 bases, with 16 bases separating them. The germline gives CDR1 MNHEY, CDR2 SVGAGI. The source of the sample is a study of blood T cell repertoires in COVID-19. TCRdb's copy holds only in-frame clones and misses some; the assay was immunoSEQ multiplex PCR. The table shows under 150,000 clones, with about nine tenths occurring only once. The chain uses TRBV6-5 and TRBJ1-2; weak D call: TRBD1 (5 bases). The material sequenced was peripheral blood. This TCR derives from a man between 50 and 59 years old with active COVID-19. Here the CDR3 reads CASQGGARANYGYTF. The CDR3 nucleotides are TGTGCCAGCCAGGGCGGGGCCAGGGCTAACTATGGCTACACCTTC.